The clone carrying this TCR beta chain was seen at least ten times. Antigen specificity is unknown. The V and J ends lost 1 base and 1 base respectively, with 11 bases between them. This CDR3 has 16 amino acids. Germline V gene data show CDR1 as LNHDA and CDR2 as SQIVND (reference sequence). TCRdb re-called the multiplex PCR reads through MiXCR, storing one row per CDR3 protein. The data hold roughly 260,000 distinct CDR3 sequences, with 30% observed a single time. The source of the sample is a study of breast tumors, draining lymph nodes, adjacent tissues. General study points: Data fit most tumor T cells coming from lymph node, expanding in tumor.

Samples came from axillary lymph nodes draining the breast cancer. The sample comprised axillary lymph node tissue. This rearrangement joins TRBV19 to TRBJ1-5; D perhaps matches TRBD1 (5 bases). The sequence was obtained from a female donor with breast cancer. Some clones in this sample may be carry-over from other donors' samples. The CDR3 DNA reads TGTGCCAGTAGTATAGTGCAGGGCGGGAGCAATCAGCCCCAGCATTTT. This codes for CASSIVQGGSNQPQHF.